This T cell receptor beta chain emerged from a study of shared clonotypes between healthy human individuals. In the original processing: ImmunoSEQ junction-only sequences lacked quality scores, so their filtering differed. Method: immunoSEQ multiplex PCR; TCRdb's copy keeps in-frame clones and lacks some. Clone size and the V and J calls come from that table; the DNA yielded D and trimming. The sample yields some 2 million clones, roughly 94% seen once. With respect to this clone: Antigen: not known.

CD45RO-negative CD8 cells positively selected for CCR7 made up the naive population, which excluded terminally differentiated effector memory CD45RA+ cells. Healthy adults negative for HIV, lacking recent acute infections or vaccinations, served as donors. Germline assignment: CDR1 LGHNA and CDR2 YNFKEQ. V lost 0 bases and J 0 bases, leaving 12 bases between the germline ends. This CDR3 is 17 amino acids long. Study conclusions and caveats: Clonotypes shared by all four donors outscored non-shared clonotypes in generation probability. Some naive CD4 clonotypes, about 5%, turned up in common across a few donors.

The chain couples TRBV4-2 to TRBJ2-1; D unclear. The clonotype comes from a man aged 18 to 30 in good health. Sequenced: naive CD8+ T cells sorted from blood. CDR3 amino acids: CASSQDYSGLSYNEQFF. The CDR3 DNA is TGTGCCAGCAGCCAAGATTACTCAGGCCTCTCCTACAATGAGCAGTTCTTC.